Following are 32 T cell receptor beta chains from one sample sequenced in a study of blood T cell repertoires in COVID-19. Profiling relied on immunoSEQ multiplex PCR, and the TCRdb table lists in-frame clones only, not all of them. The sample yields about 230,000 clones, 70% to 90% seen once. Sequencing used peripheral blood. The receptors here all came from a woman in her 70s with active or convalescent COVID-19.

V gene TRBV5-8 combines with J gene TRBJ1-2, with TRBD1 identical over 11 bases. This CDR3 is 15 amino acids long. J lost 3 bases, V lost 4 bases, and 5 bases had no gene match. Per the germline V gene, CDR1 is SGHTS and CDR2 is YDEGEE. This CDR3 is CASSIGTGGYYGYTF. As DNA, the CDR3 is TGTGCCAGCAGCATAGGGACAGGGGGGTACTATGGCTACACCTTC. Full variable domain (missing parts from reference TRBV5-8 and TRBJ1-2): EAGVTQSPTHLIKTRGQQATLRCSPISGHTSVYWYQQALGLGLQFLLWYDEGEERNRGNFPPRFSGRQFPNYSSELNVNALELEDSALYLCASSIGTGGYYGYTFGSGTRLTVV.

The chain joins TRBV5-4 to TRBJ1-4, with a weak D call TRBD1 (5 bases). CDR1 and CDR2 (germline): SGHNT, YYREEE (reference sequence). Trimming cost V 3 bases and J 10 bases, with 19 bases left between them. The CDR3 has 15 amino acids. DNA for the CDR3: TGTGCCAGCAGCTCTATGATTCAAGGGGCGGTAAAACTGTTTTTT. Its protein is CASSSMIQGAVKLFF. Drawing the rest from reference TRBV5-4 and TRBJ1-4, the complete variable domain is ETGVTQSPTHLIKTRGQQVTLRCSSQSGHNTVSWYQQALGQGPQFIFQYYREEENGRGNFPPRFSGLQFPNYSSELNVNALELDDSALYLCASSSMIQGAVKLFFGSGTQLSVL.

This clone has ten or more counts. The V gene is TRBV5-3, the J gene TRBJ1-1; a possible D gene is TRBD1 (6 bases). TRBV5-3 is an open reading frame whose function is uncertain. The CDR3 sequence is 13 residues long. V was clipped by 3 bases and J by 10 bases, with 16 bases between them. CDR3 nucleotides: TGTGCCAGAAGCTACCCCGACAGGTGGGGAGCTTTCTTT. Translation: CARSYPDRWGAFF.

The chain combines TRBV29-1 with TRBJ2-3; 7 nucleotides match TRBD1. Germline trimming cut 7 bases from V and 3 bases from J; bases unmatched to any gene: 4. This CDR3 is built from 12 residues. CDR1 and CDR2 from the germline V gene are SQVTM and ANQGSEA. CDR3 amino acids: CSEGGETDTQYF. In DNA form, the CDR3 reads TGCAGCGAAGGGGGCGAGACAGATACGCAGTATTTT.

The chain employs TRBV6-5 and TRBJ1-2, with D unclear. Germline V gene lookup returns CDR1 MNHEY and CDR2 SVGAGI. V was clipped by 7 bases and J by 3 bases, with 9 bases between them. The CDR3 has 12 residues. The CDR3 DNA sequence: TGTGCCAGCATGTCTCGGTACTATGGCTACACCTTC. It yields the protein CASMSRYYGYTF.

This sequence joins TRBV19 and TRBJ2-1; D not resolved. Between the trimmed V and J ends, which lost 0 bases and 3 bases, there was a span of 3 bases. CDR3 size: 13 residues. Per the germline V gene, CDR1 is LNHDA and CDR2 is SQIVND (reference sequence). The CDR3 protein is CASSIDVYNEQFF. DNA for the CDR3: TGTGCCAGTAGTATAGACGTCTACAATGAGCAGTTCTTC.

The chain recombines TRBV19 with TRBJ1-2; TRBD1 agrees at 7 bases. Unmatched junction bases numbered 5, after V lost 2 bases and J lost 5 bases. The germline gives CDR1 LNHDA, CDR2 SQIVND (reference sequence). CDR3 length equals 14 residues. Written as DNA, the CDR3 is TGTGCCAGTAGTATACCGGCAGGGGGATATGGCTACACCTTC. Its translation: CASSIPAGGYGYTF. Variable domain in full (rest from reference TRBV19 and TRBJ1-2): DGGITQSPKYLFRKEGQNVTLSCEQNLNHDAMYWYRQDPGQGLRLIYYSQIVNDFQKGDIAEGYSVSREKKESFPLTVTSAQKNPTAFYLCASSIPAGGYGYTFGSGTRLTVV.

The J gene is TRBJ2-3, the V gene TRBV6-2 or TRBV6-3; 9 bases are a match to TRBD2. V was clipped by 2 bases and J by 7 bases; unmatched bases: 16. This CDR3 spans 18 amino acids. The germline V gene has CDR1 MNHEY and CDR2 SVGEGT. The CDR3 DNA follows: TGTGCCAGCAGTTACCCTTCGGGGCTAGCGGGGTCCACTCATACGCAGTATTTT. Its protein is CASSYPSGLAGSTHTQYF.

The chain links TRBV19 to TRBJ1-4; 10 positions agree with TRBD1. The CDR3 covers 14 residues. The V gene end was trimmed by 3 bases and the J gene end by 7 bases; junction bases not matched to a gene: 2. In germline, CDR1 is LNHDA, CDR2 SQIVND (reference sequence). CDR3 residues: CASSIDRGREKLFF. CDR3 coding DNA: TGTGCCAGTAGTATCGACAGGGGGCGTGAAAAACTGTTTTTT.

The chain links TRBV19 to TRBJ2-3, with 7 bases matching TRBD1. The trim removed 4 bases at V and 4 bases at J, leaving 8 bases unmatched. Germline loops: CDR1 LNHDA, CDR2 SQIVND (reference sequence). The CDR3 extends over 15 amino acids. The CDR3 DNA is TGTGCCAGTAGTACGAGACGACAGGGTTCAGATACGCAGTATTTT. The encoded protein is CASSTRRQGSDTQYF.

The chain joins TRBV3-1 (or the pseudogene TRBV3-2) to TRBJ1-2; 7 bases agree with TRBD1. V dropped 4 bases and J dropped 4; count of bases not matched to a gene: 3. Germline-derived CDR1 and CDR2 are LGHDT and YNNKEL (reference sequence). The CDR3 is 13 amino acids. CDR3 coding DNA: TGTGCCAGCAGCCCACAGGGGTTCTATGGCTACACCTTC. As protein: CASSPQGFYGYTF.

This clone was seen once. The chain is built from TRBV14 and TRBJ2-7, with a weak D call TRBD1 (6 bases). The CDR3 totals 13 residues. Germline lookup yields CDR1 SGHDN and CDR2 FVKESK. Trimming shortened V by 4 bases and J by 3 bases, and 10 bases separated the two germline ends. The CDR3 DNA reads TGTGCCAGCAGCCCCGGACAGATCTACGAGCAGTACTTC. Translated: CASSPGQIYEQYF.

The chain carries TRBV2 and TRBJ2-1; 10 bases line up with TRBD2. The CDR3 is made up of 15 amino acids. Germline assignment: CDR1 SNHLY and CDR2 FYNNEI. With V trimmed by 7 bases and J by 7 bases, 10 bases remained unmatched. CDR3 sequence reads: CASIAAGGPSNEQFF. The CDR3 DNA reads TGTGCCAGCATCGCAGCGGGAGGGCCCTCAAATGAGCAGTTCTTC.

The V gene is TRBV10-3, the J gene TRBJ1-1; 11 bases match TRBD1. V lost 10 bases to trimming and J lost 5 bases; unmatched junction nucleotides: 12. This CDR3 is 15 amino acids long. CDR1 and CDR2 (germline): ENHRY, SYGVKD. The CDR3 DNA sequence: TGTGCCACCAGAACGGGACAGGGGGGCGGGACTGAAGCTTTCTTT. It yields the protein CATRTGQGGGTEAFF.

In its sample, this clone was seen a few times. CDR3: CASSPTSQETQYF. As DNA, the CDR3 is TGTGCCAGCAGCCCGACTAGCCAAGAGACCCAGTACTTC. The chain is built from TRBV3-1 (or the pseudogene TRBV3-2) and TRBJ2-5; D possibly corresponds to TRBD2 (6 bases). Germline V gene data show CDR1 as LGHDT and CDR2 as YNNKEL (reference sequence). Trimming shortened V by 4 bases and J by 1 base, and 7 bases separated the two germline ends. This CDR3 spans 13 amino acids.

This clone was counted between two and nine times. The V call is TRBV9, the J call TRBJ2-5, with 9 positions matching TRBD2. CDR1 and CDR2 from the germline V gene are SGDLS and YYNGEE. The CDR3 spans 16 residues. The ends lost 1 base at V and 5 bases at J; junction bases unmatched: 9. CDR3 amino acids: CASSVNRRGGRETQYF. For the CDR3, the DNA is TGTGCCAGCAGCGTAAATAGGCGGGGGGGCCGGGAGACCCAGTACTTC.

The chain links TRBV30 to TRBJ2-5, with D perhaps matching TRBD1 (6 bases). The V end was cut by 0 bases, the J end by 5 bases, with 22 bases between. The V gene's germline CDR1 is GTSNPN and CDR2 SVGIG (reference sequence). CDR3 length: 17 residues. The CDR3 spells CAWSVGPGHQSPETQYF. The CDR3 coding sequence is TGTGCCTGGAGTGTAGGCCCGGGACACCAAAGCCCCGAGACCCAGTACTTC.

The chain uses TRBV6-5 and TRBJ2-2; D remains unclear. The CDR3 runs to 14 residues. With 0 bases removed from V and 6 bases from J, the gap between germline ends came to 8 bases. Germline CDR1 MNHEY, CDR2 SVGAGI. The CDR3, as DNA: TGTGCCAGCAGTTACTCGAGCTTGGCCGGGGAGCTGTTTTTT. Its protein product is CASSYSSLAGELFF.

This rearrangement joins TRBV5-1 to TRBJ2-3, with D hard to call. The V and J ends lost 0 bases and 2 bases respectively, with 7 bases between them. CDR1 and CDR2 from the germline V gene are SGHRS and YFSETQ. The CDR3 has 14 residues. Here the CDR3 reads CASSLAEYTDTQYF. As DNA, the CDR3 is TGCGCCAGCAGCTTGGCCGAGTACACAGATACGCAGTATTTT.

The chain is built from TRBV19 and TRBJ1-1, with 9 bases that match TRBD1. V gave up 3 bases and J gave up 3 bases; unmatched junction bases: 8. CDR1 LNHDA and CDR2 SQIVND come from the germline V gene (reference sequence). CDR3 length: 16 amino acids. The DNA for the CDR3 is TGTGCCAGTAGTATCGGCCCGACAGGGGGGGACACTGAAGCTTTCTTT. Translated, it gives CASSIGPTGGDTEAFF. The variable domain in full, with the rest retrieved from reference TRBV19 and TRBJ1-1, is DGGITQSPKYLFRKEGQNVTLSCEQNLNHDAMYWYRQDPGQGLRLIYYSQIVNDFQKGDIAEGYSVSREKKESFPLTVTSAQKNPTAFYLCASSIGPTGGDTEAFFGQGTRLTVV.

The chain recombines TRBV6-5 with TRBJ1-5, with 7 bases lining up with TRBD1. The CDR3 has 14 residues. The V gene's germline CDR1 is MNHEY and CDR2 SVGAGI. V shed 6 bases and J 7 bases; nucleotides not matched to a gene: 9. CDR3 sequence: CASRETGLGQPQHF. The CDR3 DNA reads TGTGCCAGCAGGGAGACAGGGTTGGGACAGCCCCAGCATTTT.

The chain couples TRBV6-5 to TRBJ1-2; maybe TRBD1 (5 bases). CDR1 and CDR2 from the germline V gene are MNHEY and SVGAGI. This CDR3 has 14 amino acids. The germline V and J ends were trimmed by 5 bases and 3 bases, with 13 bases remaining between them. CDR3 bases: TGTGCCAGCAGTACCCTGTTGGGGCACTATGGCTACACCTTC. It is translated as CASSTLLGHYGYTF.

The chain joins TRBV20-1 to TRBJ2-5; 9 nucleotides match TRBD2. Germline lookup yields CDR1 DFQATT and CDR2 SNEGSKA (reference sequence). After removal of 3 bases from V and 2 bases from J, the junction contained 7 bases not matched to a gene. The CDR3 runs 15 residues. The CDR3 coding sequence is TGCAGTGCTAGTAAGAGGACTAGCGAACAAGAGACCCAGTACTTC. Translated, it gives CSASKRTSEQETQYF.

The V and J genes are TRBV11-1 and TRBJ1-2; a possible D gene is TRBD1 (6 bases). The germline gives CDR1 SGHAT, CDR2 FQDESV (reference sequence). Trimming left V 3 bases short and J 5 bases short, with 13 bases between. The CDR3 has 14 residues. This chain's CDR3 is CASSFTGIQYGYTF. The CDR3 region has the DNA TGTGCCAGCAGCTTCACAGGGATCCAATATGGCTACACCTTC.

This clone was seen only once. The chain joins TRBV19 to TRBJ2-6, with 8 bases fitting TRBD1. V was pared by 2 bases and J by 0 bases, with 6 bases of the junction left unmatched. There are 18 residues in the CDR3. Germline values: CDR1 LNHDA, CDR2 SQIVND (reference sequence). The chain's CDR3 is CASSITGTGLSGANVLTF. The CDR3 DNA reads TGTGCCAGTAGTATAACGGGGACAGGACTCTCTGGGGCCAACGTCCTGACTTTC.

V is TRBV5-6 and J is TRBJ1-1; tentative D call: TRBD1 (5 bases). CDR1 is SGHDT and CDR2 is YYEEEE in the germline V gene. V shed 3 bases and J shed 4 bases, with 10 bases lying between them. This CDR3 is built from 13 residues. The CDR3 loop is CASSSRVTTEAFF. In DNA, the CDR3 is TGTGCCAGCAGCTCCAGGGTAACCACTGAAGCTTTCTTT.

The chain joins TRBV10-3 to TRBJ2-2; D perhaps matches TRBD2 (6 bases). V lost 8 bases, J lost 3 bases, and 13 bases lay in between. This CDR3 comprises 14 residues. The germline V gene encodes CDR1 ENHRY and CDR2 SYGVKD. The CDR3 region has the DNA TGTGCCATCGGTAGGGAGCGGGACACCGGGGAGCTGTTTTTT. This gives the protein CAIGRERDTGELFF.

The rearrangement joins TRBV5-1 to TRBJ2-4, with D possibly TRBD2 on 5 matching bases. Trimming took off 0 bases at V and 10 bases at J, with 11 bases between the two ends. The CDR3 contains 13 residues. The V gene's germline CDR1 is SGHRS and CDR2 YFSETQ. In nucleotides, the CDR3 is TGCGCCAGCAGCTTGGAGCCAAAGCGGATTCAGTACTTC. It yields the protein CASSLEPKRIQYF.

V gene TRBV11-2 combines with J gene TRBJ2-1; tentatively, D is TRBD2 (6 bases). The V end was cut by 5 bases, the J end by 4 bases, with 15 bases between. The germline V gene has CDR1 SGHAT and CDR2 FQNNGV. CDR3 length equals 15 residues. CDR3 bases: TGTGCCAGCAGCGAGCAGCGGGTAGGATACAATGAGCAGTTCTTC. Residues: CASSEQRVGYNEQFF.

This chain links TRBV2 with TRBJ1-2, with TRBD1 matching 7 bases. The germline V gene encodes CDR1 SNHLY and CDR2 FYNNEI. V trimming: 7 bases; J trimming: 8 bases; junction bases outside the gene matches: 13. The CDR3 runs to 14 residues. As DNA, the CDR3 is TGTGCCAGCACCCAAGGACGACAGGGCGAGGGCTACACCTTC. Translating gives CASTQGRQGEGYTF. Full variable domain (outside the CDR3, taken from reference TRBV2 and TRBJ1-2): EPEVTQTPSHQVTQMGQEVILRCVPISNHLYFYWYRQILGQKVEFLVSFYNNEISEKSEIFDDQFSVERPDGSNFTLKIRSTKLEDSAMYFCASTQGRQGEGYTFGSGTRLTVV.

The chain combines TRBV7-2 with TRBJ1-5; D may be TRBD1 (6 bases). Germline CDR1 is SGHTA and CDR2 is FQGNSA. This CDR3 region has 17 residues. Deletions cut 2 bases from V and 0 bases from J, with 14 bases between. CDR3 residues: CASSLRNRAVSNQPQHF. The CDR3 nucleotides are TGTGCCAGCAGCTTAAGGAACAGGGCAGTTAGCAATCAGCCCCAGCATTTT.

The chain is built from TRBV4-2 and TRBJ2-7, with TRBD1 identical over 8 bases. The CDR3 is 17 residues long. The trim removed 3 bases at V and 4 bases at J, leaving 14 bases unmatched. Germline V gene data show CDR1 as LGHNA and CDR2 as YNFKEQ. The CDR3, as DNA: TGTGCCAGCAGCCAGGGCCCCTTGGACAGGGTCAGGTACGAGCAGTACTTC. As protein: CASSQGPLDRVRYEQYF.